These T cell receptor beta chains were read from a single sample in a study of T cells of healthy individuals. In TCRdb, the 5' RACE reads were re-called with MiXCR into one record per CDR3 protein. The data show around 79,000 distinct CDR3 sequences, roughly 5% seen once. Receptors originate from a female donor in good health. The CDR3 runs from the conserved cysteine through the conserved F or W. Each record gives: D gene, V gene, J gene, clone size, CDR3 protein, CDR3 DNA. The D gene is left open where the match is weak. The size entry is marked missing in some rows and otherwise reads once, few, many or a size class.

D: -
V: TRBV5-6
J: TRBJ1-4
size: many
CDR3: CASSFGQGSEKLFF
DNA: TGTGCCAGCAGCTTTGGGCAGGGGAGTGAAAAACTGTTTTTT

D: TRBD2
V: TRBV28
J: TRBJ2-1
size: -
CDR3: CASSLPSGRVHNEQFF
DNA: TGTGCCAGCAGTTTACCTAGCGGGAGAGTCCACAATGAGCAGTTCTTC

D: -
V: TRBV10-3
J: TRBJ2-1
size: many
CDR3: CAISDGVYNEQFF
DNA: TGTGCCATCAGCGACGGAGTCTACAATGAGCAGTTCTTC

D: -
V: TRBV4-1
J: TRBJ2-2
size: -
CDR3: CASSQGGRFDTGELFF
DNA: TGCGCCAGCAGCCAAGGGGGGCGATTTGACACCGGGGAGCTGTTTTTT

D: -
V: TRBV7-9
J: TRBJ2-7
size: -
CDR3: CASSPSWSGDEQYF
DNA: TGTGCCAGCAGCCCTTCTTGGTCCGGGGACGAGCAGTACTTC

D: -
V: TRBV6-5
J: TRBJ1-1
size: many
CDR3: CASSYSLGDPTEAFF
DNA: TGTGCCAGCAGTTACTCCCTAGGGGATCCCACTGAAGCTTTCTTT

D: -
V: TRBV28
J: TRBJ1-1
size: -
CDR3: CASSWLTEAFF
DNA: TGTGCCAGCAGTTGGCTCACTGAAGCTTTCTTT

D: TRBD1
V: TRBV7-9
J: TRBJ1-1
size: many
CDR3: CASSQLGQSTEAFF
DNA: TGTGCCAGCAGCCAACTGGGACAGTCCACTGAAGCTTTCTTT

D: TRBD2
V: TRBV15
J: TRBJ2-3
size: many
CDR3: CATSSSGASGRRSDTQYF
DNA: TGTGCCACCAGCTCATCGGGGGCTAGCGGGAGGAGGTCAGATACGCAGTATTTT

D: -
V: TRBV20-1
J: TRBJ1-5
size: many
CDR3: CSATRGLQGNQPQHF
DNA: TGCAGTGCCACAAGGGGTCTCCAGGGAAATCAGCCCCAGCATTTT

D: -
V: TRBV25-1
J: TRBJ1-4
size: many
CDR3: CASSESPDSGWVEKLFF
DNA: TGTGCCAGCAGTGAATCCCCTGACAGCGGTTGGGTTGAAAAACTGTTTTTT

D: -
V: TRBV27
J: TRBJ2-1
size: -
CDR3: CASHPRPPVDNEQFF
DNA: TGTGCCAGCCACCCCCGCCCACCAGTCGACAATGAGCAGTTCTTC

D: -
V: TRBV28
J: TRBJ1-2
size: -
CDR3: CASRRSPDTDTYGYTF
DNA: TGTGCCAGCAGACGATCCCCAGACACTGATACCTATGGCTACACCTTC

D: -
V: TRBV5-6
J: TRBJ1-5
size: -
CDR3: CASSLFGGSLGNQPQHF
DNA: TGTGCCAGCAGCTTGTTTGGAGGGAGTCTCGGCAATCAGCCCCAGCATTTT

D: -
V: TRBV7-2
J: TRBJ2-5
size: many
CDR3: CASSLTRYQTQYF
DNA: TGTGCCAGCAGCTTAACGCGCTATCAGACCCAGTACTTC

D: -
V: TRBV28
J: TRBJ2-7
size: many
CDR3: CASSLWPPRVEQYF
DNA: TGTGCCAGCAGTTTATGGCCCCCCCGGGTCGAGCAGTACTTC

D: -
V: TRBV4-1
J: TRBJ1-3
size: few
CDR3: CASSQATANSGNTIYF
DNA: TGCGCCAGCAGCCAGGCAACGGCCAACTCTGGAAACACCATATATTTT

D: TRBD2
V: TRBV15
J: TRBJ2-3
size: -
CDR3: CATSREKLANTDTQYF
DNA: TGTGCCACCAGCAGAGAGAAACTAGCGAACACAGATACGCAGTATTTT

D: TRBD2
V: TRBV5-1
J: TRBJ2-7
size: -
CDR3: CASSRAGLADSYEQYF
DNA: TGCGCCAGCAGCAGGGCGGGACTAGCGGACTCCTACGAGCAGTACTTC

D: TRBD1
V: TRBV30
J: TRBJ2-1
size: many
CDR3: CAWSIRDRVNEQFF
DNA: TGTGCCTGGAGTATCCGGGACAGGGTGAATGAGCAGTTCTTC

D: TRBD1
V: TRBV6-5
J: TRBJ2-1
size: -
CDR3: CASSPLMDRVDNEQFF
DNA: TGTGCCAGCAGCCCCCTCATGGACAGGGTGGACAATGAGCAGTTCTTC

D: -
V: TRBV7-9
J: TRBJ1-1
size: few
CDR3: CASSLEGFNAEAFF
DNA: TGTGCCAGCAGCTTAGAAGGATTTAACGCTGAAGCTTTCTTT

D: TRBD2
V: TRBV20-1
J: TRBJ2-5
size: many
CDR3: CSASPLAGGETQYF
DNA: TGCAGTGCTAGCCCCCTAGCGGGAGGAGAGACCCAGTACTTC

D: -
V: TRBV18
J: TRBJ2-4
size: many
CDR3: CASSPITANIQYF
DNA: TGTGCCAGCTCACCAATCACAGCTAACATTCAGTACTTC

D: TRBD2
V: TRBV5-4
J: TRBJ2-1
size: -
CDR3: CASSLSSGGGTYNEQFF
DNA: TGTGCCAGCAGCTTGTCCAGCGGGGGAGGTACCTACAATGAGCAGTTCTTC

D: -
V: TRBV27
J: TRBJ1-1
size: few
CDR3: CASSLYPRTEAFF
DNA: TGTGCCAGCAGTTTATACCCGAGAACTGAAGCTTTCTTT

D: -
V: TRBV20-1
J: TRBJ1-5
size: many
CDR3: CSASAGASNQPQHF
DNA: TGCAGTGCCTCCGCGGGGGCTAGCAATCAGCCCCAGCATTTT

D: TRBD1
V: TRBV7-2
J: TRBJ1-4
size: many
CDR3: CASSLYGQGPQKLFF
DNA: TGTGCCAGCAGCTTATATGGACAGGGCCCCCAGAAACTGTTTTTT

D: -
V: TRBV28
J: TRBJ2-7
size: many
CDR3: CASTRGYEQYF
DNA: TGTGCCAGCACCAGGGGCTACGAGCAGTACTTC

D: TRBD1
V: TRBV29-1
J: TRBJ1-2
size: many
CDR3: CSALSQAPTGRNYGYTF
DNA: TGCAGCGCCCTAAGCCAAGCCCCGACAGGGAGAAACTATGGCTACACCTTC

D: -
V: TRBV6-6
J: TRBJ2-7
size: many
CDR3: CASSYSTSYEQYF
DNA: TGTGCCAGCAGTTACTCCACTAGCTACGAGCAGTACTTC

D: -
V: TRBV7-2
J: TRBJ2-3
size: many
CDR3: CASSSRLGVPDTQYF
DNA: TGTGCCAGCAGCTCCAGACTAGGGGTTCCAGATACGCAGTATTTT

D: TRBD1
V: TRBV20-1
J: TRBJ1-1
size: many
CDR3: CSARDRTGWTEAFF
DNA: TGCAGTGCTAGAGATCGGACAGGGTGGACTGAAGCTTTCTTT

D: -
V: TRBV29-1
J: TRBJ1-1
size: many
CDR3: CSAGYTGNTEAFF
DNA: TGCAGCGCGGGCTACACCGGGAACACTGAAGCTTTCTTT

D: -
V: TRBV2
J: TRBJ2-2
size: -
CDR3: CASSAGPTNTGELFF
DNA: TGTGCCAGCAGCGCCGGCCCGACGAACACCGGGGAGCTGTTTTTT

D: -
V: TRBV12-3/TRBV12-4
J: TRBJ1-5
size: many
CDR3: CASSEGQRNQPQHF
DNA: TGTGCCAGCAGTGAAGGACAGCGCAATCAGCCCCAGCATTTT

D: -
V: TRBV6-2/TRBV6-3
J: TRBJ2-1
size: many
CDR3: CASSPGPSNEQFF
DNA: TGTGCCAGCAGCCCGGGCCCGTCGAATGAGCAGTTCTTC

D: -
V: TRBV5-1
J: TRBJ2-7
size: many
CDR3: CASSPFGDEQYF
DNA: TGCGCCAGCAGCCCCTTTGGGGACGAGCAGTACTTC

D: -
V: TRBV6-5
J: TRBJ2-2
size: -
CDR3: CSSSYFARGNTGELFF
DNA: TGTTCCAGCAGTTACTTCGCCAGGGGAAACACCGGGGAGCTGTTTTTT

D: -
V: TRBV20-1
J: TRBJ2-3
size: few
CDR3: CSAREGDTRGDTQYF
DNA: TGCAGTGCTAGAGAAGGAGATACTAGAGGAGATACGCAGTATTTT

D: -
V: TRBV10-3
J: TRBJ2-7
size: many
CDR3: CAISGSERGEQYF
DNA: TGTGCCATCAGCGGAAGTGAAAGGGGCGAGCAGTACTTC

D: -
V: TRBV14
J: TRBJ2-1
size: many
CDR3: CASSFQDSGEQFF
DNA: TGTGCCAGCAGTTTTCAGGATTCGGGTGAGCAGTTCTTC

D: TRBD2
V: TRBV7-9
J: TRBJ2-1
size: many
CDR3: CASSLIAGGPNEQFF
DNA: TGTGCCAGCAGCTTAATAGCGGGAGGGCCGAATGAGCAGTTCTTC

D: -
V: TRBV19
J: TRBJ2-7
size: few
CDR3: CASSHDGSYEQYF
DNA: TGTGCCAGTAGTCATGACGGATCCTACGAGCAGTACTTC